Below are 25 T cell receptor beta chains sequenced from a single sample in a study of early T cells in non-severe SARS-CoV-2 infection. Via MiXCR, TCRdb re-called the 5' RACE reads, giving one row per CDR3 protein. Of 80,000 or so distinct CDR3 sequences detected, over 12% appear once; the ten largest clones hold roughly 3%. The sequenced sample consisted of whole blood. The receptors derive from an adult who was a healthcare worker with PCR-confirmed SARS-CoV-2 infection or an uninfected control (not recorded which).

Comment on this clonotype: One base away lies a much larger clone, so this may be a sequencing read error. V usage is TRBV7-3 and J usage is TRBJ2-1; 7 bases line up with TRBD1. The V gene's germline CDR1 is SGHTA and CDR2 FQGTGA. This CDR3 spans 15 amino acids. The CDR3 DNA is TGTGCCAGCAGCTCCCGACAGGGCACCTACATTGAGCAGTTCTTC. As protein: CASSSRQGTYIEQFF. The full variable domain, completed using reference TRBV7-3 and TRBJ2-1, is GAGVSQTPSNKVTEKGKYVELRCDPISGHTALYWYRQSLGQGPEFLIYFQGTGAADDSGLPNDRFFAVRPEGSVSTLKIQRTERGDSAVYLCASSSRQGTYIEQFFGPGTRLTVL.

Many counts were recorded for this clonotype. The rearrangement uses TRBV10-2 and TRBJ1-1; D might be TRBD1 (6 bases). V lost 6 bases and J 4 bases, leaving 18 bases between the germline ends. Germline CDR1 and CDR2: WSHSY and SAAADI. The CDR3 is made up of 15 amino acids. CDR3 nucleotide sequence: TGCGCCAGCAGCAGCTTGGGGGCCTCGAGCACTGAAGCTTTCTTT. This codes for CASSSLGASSTEAFF.

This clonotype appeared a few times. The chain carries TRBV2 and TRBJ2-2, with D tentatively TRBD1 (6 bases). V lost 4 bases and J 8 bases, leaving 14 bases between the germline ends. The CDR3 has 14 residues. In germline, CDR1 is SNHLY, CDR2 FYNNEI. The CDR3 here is CASSGLGAAGELFF. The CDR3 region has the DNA TGTGCCAGCAGTGGGTTGGGGGCTGCGGGGGAGCTGTTTTTT. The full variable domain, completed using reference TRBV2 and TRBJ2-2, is EPEVTQTPSHQVTQMGQEVILRCVPISNHLYFYWYRQILGQKVEFLVSFYNNEISEKSEIFDDQFSVERPDGSNFTLKIRSTKLEDSAMYFCASSGLGAAGELFFGEGSRLTVL.

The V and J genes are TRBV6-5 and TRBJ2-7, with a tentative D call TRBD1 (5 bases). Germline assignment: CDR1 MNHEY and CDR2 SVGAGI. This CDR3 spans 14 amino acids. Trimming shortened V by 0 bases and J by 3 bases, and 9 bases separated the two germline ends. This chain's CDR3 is CASSYSEGVYEQYF. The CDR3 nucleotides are TGTGCCAGCAGTTACTCGGAAGGGGTCTACGAGCAGTACTTC.

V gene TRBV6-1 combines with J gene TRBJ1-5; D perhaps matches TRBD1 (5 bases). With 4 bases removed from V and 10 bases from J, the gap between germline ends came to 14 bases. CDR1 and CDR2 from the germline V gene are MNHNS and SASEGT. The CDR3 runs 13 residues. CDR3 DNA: TGTGCCAGCAGTGTTGACAGTCAGGAACCCCAGCATTTT. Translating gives CASSVDSQEPQHF.

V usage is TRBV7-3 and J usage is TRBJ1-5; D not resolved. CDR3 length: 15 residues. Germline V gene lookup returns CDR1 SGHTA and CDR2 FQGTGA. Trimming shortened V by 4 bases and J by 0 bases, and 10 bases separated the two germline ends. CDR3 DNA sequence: TGTGCCAGCAGCTCCGCGCGGAATAGCAATCAGCCCCAGCATTTT. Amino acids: CASSSARNSNQPQHF.

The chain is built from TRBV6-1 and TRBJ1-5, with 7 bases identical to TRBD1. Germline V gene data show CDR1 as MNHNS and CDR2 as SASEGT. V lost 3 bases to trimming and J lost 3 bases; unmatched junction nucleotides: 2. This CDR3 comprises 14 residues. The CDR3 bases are TGTGCCAGCAGTGACAGGGGGGCCAATCAGCCCCAGCATTTT. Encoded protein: CASSDRGANQPQHF.

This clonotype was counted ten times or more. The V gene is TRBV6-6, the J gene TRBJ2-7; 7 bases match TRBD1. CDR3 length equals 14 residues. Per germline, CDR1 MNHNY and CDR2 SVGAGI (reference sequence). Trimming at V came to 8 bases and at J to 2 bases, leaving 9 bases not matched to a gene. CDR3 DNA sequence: TGTGCCAGCGGACGCCCGGGGACAGCCTACGAGCAGTACTTC. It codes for CASGRPGTAYEQYF.

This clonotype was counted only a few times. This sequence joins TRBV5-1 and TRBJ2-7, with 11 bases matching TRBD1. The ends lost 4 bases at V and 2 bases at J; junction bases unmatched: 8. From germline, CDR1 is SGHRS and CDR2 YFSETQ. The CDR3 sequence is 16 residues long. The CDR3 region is CASSELSGQGAYEQYF. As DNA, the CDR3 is TGCGCCAGCAGCGAGCTTTCGGGACAGGGGGCCTACGAGCAGTACTTC.

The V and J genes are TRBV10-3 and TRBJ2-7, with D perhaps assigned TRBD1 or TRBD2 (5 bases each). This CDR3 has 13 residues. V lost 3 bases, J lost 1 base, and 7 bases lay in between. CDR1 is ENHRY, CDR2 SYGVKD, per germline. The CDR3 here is CAISDEGSYEQYF. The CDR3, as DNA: TGTGCCATCAGTGACGAGGGGTCCTACGAGCAGTACTTC.

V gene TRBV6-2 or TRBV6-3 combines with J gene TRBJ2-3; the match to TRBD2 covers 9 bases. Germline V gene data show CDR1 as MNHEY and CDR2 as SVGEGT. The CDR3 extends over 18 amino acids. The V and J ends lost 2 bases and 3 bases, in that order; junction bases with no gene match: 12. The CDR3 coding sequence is TGTGCCAGCAGTTACGTTAGCGGGAGACTATCCGGGACAGATACGCAGTATTTT. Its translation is CASSYVSGRLSGTDTQYF.

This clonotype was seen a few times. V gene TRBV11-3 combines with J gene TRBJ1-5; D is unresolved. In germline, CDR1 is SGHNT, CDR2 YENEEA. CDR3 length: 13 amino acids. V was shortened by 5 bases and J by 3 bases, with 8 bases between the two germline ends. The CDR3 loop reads CASSEGNNQPQHF. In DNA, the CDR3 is TGTGCCAGCAGCGAGGGTAACAATCAGCCCCAGCATTTT.

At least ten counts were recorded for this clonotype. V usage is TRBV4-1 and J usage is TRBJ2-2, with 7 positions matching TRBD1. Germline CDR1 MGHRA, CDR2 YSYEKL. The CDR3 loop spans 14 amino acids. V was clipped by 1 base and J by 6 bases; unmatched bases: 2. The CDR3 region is CASSQGQGAGELFF. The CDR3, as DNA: TGCGCCAGCAGCCAAGGACAGGGTGCCGGGGAGCTGTTTTTT.

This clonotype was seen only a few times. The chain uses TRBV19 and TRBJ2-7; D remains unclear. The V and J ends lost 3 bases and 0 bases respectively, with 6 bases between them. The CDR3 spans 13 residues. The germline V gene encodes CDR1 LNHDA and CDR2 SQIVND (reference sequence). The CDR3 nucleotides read TGTGCCAGTAGTATGGGTAGCTCCTACGAGCAGTACTTC. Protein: CASSMGSSYEQYF.

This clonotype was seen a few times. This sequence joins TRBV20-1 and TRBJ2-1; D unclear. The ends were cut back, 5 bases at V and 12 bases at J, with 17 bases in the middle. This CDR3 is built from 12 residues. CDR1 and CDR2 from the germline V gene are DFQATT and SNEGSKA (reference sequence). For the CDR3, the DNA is TGCAGTGCTTCCAGGCGAGGACGGGTGCAGTTCTTC. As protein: CSASRRGRVQFF.

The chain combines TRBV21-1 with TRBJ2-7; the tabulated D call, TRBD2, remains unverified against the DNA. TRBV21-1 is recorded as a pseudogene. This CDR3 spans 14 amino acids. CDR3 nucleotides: TGTGCCAGCAGCGCGAGGGGCCCTACCTACGAGCAGTACTTC. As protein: CASSARGPTYEQYF.

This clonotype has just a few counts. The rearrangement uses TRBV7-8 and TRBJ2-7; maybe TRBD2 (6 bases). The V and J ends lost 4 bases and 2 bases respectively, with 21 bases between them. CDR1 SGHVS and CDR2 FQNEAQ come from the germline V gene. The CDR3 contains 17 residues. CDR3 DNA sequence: TGTGCCAGCAGCTCGAGGAGTATTGCGGGGCCCGCCTACGAGCAGTACTTC. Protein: CASSSRSIAGPAYEQYF.

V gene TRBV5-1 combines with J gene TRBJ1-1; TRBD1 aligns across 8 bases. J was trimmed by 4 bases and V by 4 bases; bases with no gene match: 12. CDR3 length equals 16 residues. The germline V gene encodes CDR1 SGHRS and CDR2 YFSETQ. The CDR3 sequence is CASSPGQAPGGTEAFF. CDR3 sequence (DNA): TGCGCCAGCAGCCCGGGACAGGCTCCCGGGGGCACTGAAGCTTTCTTT.

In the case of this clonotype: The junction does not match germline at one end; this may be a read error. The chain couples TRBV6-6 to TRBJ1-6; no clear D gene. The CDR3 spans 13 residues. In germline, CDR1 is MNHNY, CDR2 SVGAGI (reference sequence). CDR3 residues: CPSSYSGGSPLHF. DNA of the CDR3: TGTCCCAGCAGTTACTCCGGTGGATCACCCCTCCACTTT.

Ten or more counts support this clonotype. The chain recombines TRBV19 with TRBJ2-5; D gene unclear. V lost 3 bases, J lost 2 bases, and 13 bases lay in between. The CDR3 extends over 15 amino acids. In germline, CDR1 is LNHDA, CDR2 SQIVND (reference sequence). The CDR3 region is CASSILSATQETQYF. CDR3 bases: TGTGCCAGTAGTATCCTGTCAGCCACTCAAGAGACCCAGTACTTC. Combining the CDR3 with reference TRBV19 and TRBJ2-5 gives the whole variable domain DGGITQSPKYLFRKEGQNVTLSCEQNLNHDAMYWYRQDPGQGLRLIYYSQIVNDFQKGDIAEGYSVSREKKESFPLTVTSAQKNPTAFYLCASSILSATQETQYFGPGTRLLVL.

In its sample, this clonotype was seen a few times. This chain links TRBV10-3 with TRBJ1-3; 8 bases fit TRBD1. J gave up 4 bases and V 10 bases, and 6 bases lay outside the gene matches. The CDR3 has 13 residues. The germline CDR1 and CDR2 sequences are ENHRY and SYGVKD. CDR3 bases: TGTGCCACCGAGACAGGGGAAGGAAACACCATATATTTT. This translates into CATETGEGNTIYF.

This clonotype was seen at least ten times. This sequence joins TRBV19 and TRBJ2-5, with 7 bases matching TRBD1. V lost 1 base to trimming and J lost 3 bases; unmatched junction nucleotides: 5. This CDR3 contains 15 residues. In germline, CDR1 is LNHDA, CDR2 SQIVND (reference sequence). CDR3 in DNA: TGTGCCAGTAGTATAGTCGGGACAGCCAAAGAGACCCAGTACTTC. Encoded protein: CASSIVGTAKETQYF.

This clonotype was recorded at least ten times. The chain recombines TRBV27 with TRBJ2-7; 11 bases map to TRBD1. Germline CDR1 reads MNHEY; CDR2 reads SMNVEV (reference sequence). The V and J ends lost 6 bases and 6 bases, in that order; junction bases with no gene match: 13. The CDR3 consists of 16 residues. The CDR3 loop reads CASSLAGTGGDFEQYF. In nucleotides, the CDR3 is TGTGCCAGCAGCCTAGCCGGGACAGGGGGTGACTTCGAGCAGTACTTC.

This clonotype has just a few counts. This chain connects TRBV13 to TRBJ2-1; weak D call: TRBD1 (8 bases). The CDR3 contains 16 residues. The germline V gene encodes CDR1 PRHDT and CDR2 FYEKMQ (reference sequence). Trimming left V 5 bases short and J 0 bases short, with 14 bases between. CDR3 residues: CASSAGGGSSYNEQFF. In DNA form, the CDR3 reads TGTGCCAGCAGCGCAGGGGGCGGGAGCTCCTACAATGAGCAGTTCTTC. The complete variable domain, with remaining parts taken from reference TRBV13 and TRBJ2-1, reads AAGVIQSPRHLIKEKRETATLKCYPIPRHDTVYWYQQGPGQDPQFLISFYEKMQSDKGSIPDRFSAQQFSDYHSELNMSSLELGDSALYFCASSAGGGSSYNEQFFGPGTRLTVL.

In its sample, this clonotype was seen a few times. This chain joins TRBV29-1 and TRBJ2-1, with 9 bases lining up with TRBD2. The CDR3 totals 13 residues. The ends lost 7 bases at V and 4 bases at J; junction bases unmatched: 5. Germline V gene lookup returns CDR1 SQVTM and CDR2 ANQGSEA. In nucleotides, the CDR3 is TGCAGCGCCAATAGCGGGGGTTACAATGAGCAGTTCTTC. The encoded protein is CSANSGGYNEQFF.